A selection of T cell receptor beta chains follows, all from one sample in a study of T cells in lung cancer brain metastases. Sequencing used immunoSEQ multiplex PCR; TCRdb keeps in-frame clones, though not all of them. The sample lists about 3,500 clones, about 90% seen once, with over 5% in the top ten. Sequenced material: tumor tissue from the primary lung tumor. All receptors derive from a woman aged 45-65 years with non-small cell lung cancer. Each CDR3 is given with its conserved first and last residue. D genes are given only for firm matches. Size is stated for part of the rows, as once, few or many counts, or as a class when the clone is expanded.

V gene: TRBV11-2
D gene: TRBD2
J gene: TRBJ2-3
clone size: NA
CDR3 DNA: TGTGCCAGCAGCTTGCGGGGGGCGGGGGATACGCAGTATTTT
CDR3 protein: CASSLRGAGDTQYF

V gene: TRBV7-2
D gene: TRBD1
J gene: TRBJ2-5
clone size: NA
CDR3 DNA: TGTGCCAGCAGCTTACACAGGGGGGAGACCCAGTACTTC
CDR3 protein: CASSLHRGETQYF

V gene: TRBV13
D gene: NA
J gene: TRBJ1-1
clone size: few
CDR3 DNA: TGTGCCAGCAGCTTATATGATCGGCGGGGAGGCACTGAAGCTTTCTTT
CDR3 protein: CASSLYDRRGGTEAFF

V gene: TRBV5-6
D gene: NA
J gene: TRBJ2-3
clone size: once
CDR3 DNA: TGTGCCAGCAGCTTGGAGGGACTTTCTTATTTT
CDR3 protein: CASSLEGLSYF

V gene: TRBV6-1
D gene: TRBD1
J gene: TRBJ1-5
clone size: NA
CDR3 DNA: TGTGCCAGCAGTGTGGCAGGGGGCCATGGACAGCCCCAGCATTTT
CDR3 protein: CASSVAGGHGQPQHF

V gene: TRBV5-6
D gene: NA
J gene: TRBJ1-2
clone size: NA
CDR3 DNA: TGTGCCAGCAGCCCCAGGAGAGGGGTATATGGCTACACCTTC
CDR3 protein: CASSPRRGVYGYTF

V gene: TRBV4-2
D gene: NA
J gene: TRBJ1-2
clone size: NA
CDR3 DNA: TGTGCCAGCAGCCAAGATCGGTTTCTAAACAGGGCGGAGAACTATGGCTACACCTTC
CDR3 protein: CASSQDRFLNRAENYGYTF

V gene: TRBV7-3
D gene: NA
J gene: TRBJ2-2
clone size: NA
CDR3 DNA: TGTGCCAGCAGCTTAAATCCCCAGGGAATTGGCGGGGAGCTGTTTTTT
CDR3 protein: CASSLNPQGIGGELFF

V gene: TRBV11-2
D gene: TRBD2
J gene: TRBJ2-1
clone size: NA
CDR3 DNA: TGTGCCAGCAGCTTTGGCGGGGGGGCGATGAGTGAGCAGTTCTTC
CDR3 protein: CASSFGGGAMSEQFF

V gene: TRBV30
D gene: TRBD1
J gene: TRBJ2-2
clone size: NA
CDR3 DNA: TGTGCCTGGAGTTCGACAGGGTTAGGTTCTGTGAACACCGGGGAGCTGTTTTTT
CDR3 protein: CAWSSTGLGSVNTGELFF

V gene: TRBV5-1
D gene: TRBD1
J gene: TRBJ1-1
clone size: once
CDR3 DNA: TGCGCCAGCAGCTGGACAGGGGACAACACTGAAGCTTTCTTT
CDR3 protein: CASSWTGDNTEAFF

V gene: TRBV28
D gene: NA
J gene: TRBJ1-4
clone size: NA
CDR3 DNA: TGTGCCAGCAGTCCAGGTACCCTTGAAAAACTGTTTTTT
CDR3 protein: CASSPGTLEKLFF

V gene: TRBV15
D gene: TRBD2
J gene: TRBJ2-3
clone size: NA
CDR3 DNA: TGTGCCACCAGCAGAGAGGCTAGCGGGGGGCAAGATACGCAGTATTTT
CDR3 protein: CATSREASGGQDTQYF

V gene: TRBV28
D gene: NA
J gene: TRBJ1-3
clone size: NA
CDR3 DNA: TGTGCCAGCAGTTATAACAGGGGAAACACCATATATTTT
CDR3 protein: CASSYNRGNTIYF

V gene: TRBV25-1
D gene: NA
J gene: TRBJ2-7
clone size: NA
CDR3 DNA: TGTGCCAGCAGTCCCAGCCGGGGAACTCTTAACTACGAGCAGTACTTC
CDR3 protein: CASSPSRGTLNYEQYF

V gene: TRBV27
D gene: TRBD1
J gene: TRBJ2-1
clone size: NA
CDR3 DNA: TGTGCCAGCAGTTTAGACGGTCTGGGCGGGACAGGGGGCAATGAGCAGTTCTTC
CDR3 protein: CASSLDGLGGTGGNEQFF

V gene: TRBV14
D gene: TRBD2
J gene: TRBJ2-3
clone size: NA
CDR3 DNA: TGTGCCAGCAGCCAAGAAAGGACTAGCGGGGCTGATACGCAGTATTTT
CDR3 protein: CASSQERTSGADTQYF

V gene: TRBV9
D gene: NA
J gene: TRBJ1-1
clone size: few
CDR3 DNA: TGTGCCACCTCGAGAGAGATGAACACTGAAGCTTTCTTT
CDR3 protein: CATSREMNTEAFF